The entry below gives a single TCR beta chain sequence along with its context. The data were taken from a study of blood T cell repertoires in COVID-19. Study-level information: Acute-phase and convalescent COVID-19 samples originated in the United States, Italy and Spain. From T cells, B-cell-depleted T cells, or PBMCs came the material, which was cDNA or gDNA.

Original handling: The authors estimated nucleated cell counts from reference gene primer amplification. Clones were read by immunoSEQ multiplex PCR, and TCRdb kept only the in-frame ones, dropping some. V and J calls and clone size are copied from that table; D and trimming were computed from the DNA. Of fewer than 350,000 clones listed, over 75% are singletons. Losses at the gene ends were 5 bases for V and 4 bases for J; bases not matched to a gene: 5. From germline, CDR1 is SGHTA and CDR2 FQGNSA. The CDR3 has 14 amino acids. This receptor was taken from a man aged 18 to 30 with active or convalescent COVID-19. The sequencing input was peripheral blood. The V and J genes are TRBV7-2 and TRBJ1-5, with 7 nucleotides matching TRBD1. In DNA form, the CDR3 reads TGTGCCAGCAGCATCCGGGACAGAAATCAGCCCCAGCATTTT. Amino acid sequence: CASSIRDRNQPQHF.